These 19 T cell receptor beta chains share one sample of origin, sequenced in a study of blood T cell repertoires in COVID-19 (dated by TCRdb to 2020 to 2022). Libraries came from the immunoSEQ multiplex PCR assay. TCRdb's version of the immuneACCESS table is confined to in-frame rearrangements and falls short of the full clone set. An unresolved V gene accounts for under half of the shortfall where checked; the remainder is of unknown origin. The sample data list about 300,000 clones, and around 90% of these were observed just once. The ten biggest clones cover 1.1% of the sample. The sample was PBMCs or T cells enriched from blood (not recorded which). These receptors were obtained from a woman in her twenties or thirties who had recovered from COVID-19.

This chain uses TRBV27 with TRBJ2-1; 11 bases align to TRBD2. The CDR3 has 14 residues. Unmatched junction bases numbered 4, after V lost 6 bases and J lost 6 bases. Germline V lookup: CDR1 MNHEY, CDR2 SMNVEV (reference sequence). CDR3 in amino acids: CASRLAGVINEQFF. The CDR3 region has the DNA TGTGCCAGCAGACTAGCGGGAGTAATCAATGAGCAGTTCTTC.

The chain employs TRBV6-5 and TRBJ2-5; tentatively, D is TRBD1 (6 bases). The CDR3 is made up of 14 amino acids. The V end was cut by 10 bases, the J end by 5 bases, with 20 bases between. Germline values: CDR1 MNHEY, CDR2 SVGAGI. CDR3 sequence reads: CAIQWGQGTETQYF. The DNA of the CDR3 is TGTGCCATCCAATGGGGCCAGGGGACGGAGACCCAGTACTTC.

The chain uses TRBV6-5 and TRBJ1-1; 7 positions agree with TRBD1. The germline V gene has CDR1 MNHEY and CDR2 SVGAGI. J lost 5 bases, V lost 7 bases, and 7 bases had no gene match. The CDR3 consists of 13 residues. The CDR3 DNA reads as TGTGCCAGCAACAGACAGGGAGGTACTGAAGCTTTCTTT. Translation: CASNRQGGTEAFF.

The chain links TRBV18 to TRBJ2-5, with TRBD1 identical over 7 bases. After removal of 6 bases from V and 2 bases from J, the junction contained 9 bases not matched to a gene. The V gene's germline CDR1 is KGHSH and CDR2 LQKENI. This CDR3 spans 15 amino acids. In nucleotides, the CDR3 is TGTGCCAGCTCCCTCTCGGGACAGATACAAGAGACCCAGTACTTC. Encoded protein: CASSLSGQIQETQYF.

V usage is TRBV4-1 and J usage is TRBJ2-7; possibly TRBD2 for D (5 bases). The germline V gene has CDR1 MGHRA and CDR2 YSYEKL. The CDR3 has 15 amino acids. V lost 1 base and J 3 bases, leaving 13 bases between the germline ends. CDR3 DNA: TGCGCCAGCAGCCAAGCAGCGGAGCTCTACTACGAGCAGTACTTC. Encoded protein: CASSQAAELYYEQYF.

The V call is TRBV18, the J call TRBJ2-2, with TRBD1 identical over 9 bases. Trimming at V came to 8 bases and at J to 6 bases, leaving 7 bases not matched to a gene. Germline CDR1 reads KGHSH; CDR2 reads LQKENI. The CDR3 is made up of 14 amino acids. DNA of the CDR3: TGTGCCAGCCGAGGGACAGGGCCTTCCGGGGAGCTGTTTTTT. It is translated as CASRGTGPSGELFF.

The V call is TRBV18, the J call TRBJ1-5, with 10 bases lining up with TRBD1. The germline V gene encodes CDR1 KGHSH and CDR2 LQKENI. This CDR3 contains 15 residues. V shed 5 bases, J shed 6 bases, and the junction held 7 bases outside the gene matches. The CDR3 DNA is TGTGCCAGCTCATTCGACAGGGGGCCAGTTCAGCCCCAGCATTTT. It is translated as CASSFDRGPVQPQHF.

The DNA of the CDR3 is TGTGCCAGTAGTACTGGGACTAGCGGGAGCTACAATGAGCAGTTCTTC. Protein: CASSTGTSGSYNEQFF. The chain uses TRBV19 and TRBJ2-1, with 14 bases that match TRBD2. Looked up from germline, CDR1 is LNHDA and CDR2 is SQIVND (reference sequence). This CDR3 is built from 16 residues. Trimming removed 4 bases from V and 3 bases from J; junction bases left unmatched: 2.

The chain links TRBV7-3 to TRBJ2-7, with D uncertain. The CDR3 has 15 amino acids. V was cut by 4 bases and J by 3 bases, with 16 bases left in between. The germline V gene encodes CDR1 SGHTA and CDR2 FQGTGA. CDR3 in DNA: TGTGCCAGCAGCTCCCTTGAGTCCCTGAACTACGAGCAGTACTTC. Its protein is CASSSLESLNYEQYF.

V and J are TRBV28 and TRBJ1-2; 9 positions agree with TRBD1. The CDR3 is made up of 15 amino acids. From germline, CDR1 is MDHEN and CDR2 SYDVKM. V lost 6 bases and J lost 5; bases outside the gene matches: 10. The CDR3 loop reads CASSLRTGVLYGYTF. For the CDR3, the DNA is TGTGCCAGCAGCTTACGGACAGGGGTCCTTTATGGCTACACCTTC.

This clone was counted once. This chain joins TRBV30 and TRBJ1-2, with 9 positions matching TRBD1. Germline V gene lookup returns CDR1 GTSNPN and CDR2 SVGIG (reference sequence). J was trimmed by 8 bases and V by 1 base; bases with no gene match: 11. This CDR3 is 15 amino acids long. The CDR3 DNA sequence: TGTGCCTGGAGTGGGTCGACAGGGGGAAGGGGAGGCTACACCTTC. Its translation is CAWSGSTGGRGGYTF.

The chain recombines TRBV6-5 with TRBJ2-5, with 7 bases that match TRBD2. V shed 6 bases, J shed 0 bases, and the junction held 7 bases outside the gene matches. CDR3 length equals 15 residues. CDR1 is MNHEY, CDR2 SVGAGI, per germline. DNA of the CDR3: TGTGCCAGCAGAAGACGACTAGCCAACCAAGAGACCCAGTACTTC. Its protein is CASRRRLANQETQYF.

This clone was detected only a few times. The V call is TRBV18, the J call TRBJ1-1; 10 nucleotides align to TRBD1. CDR1 and CDR2 (germline): KGHSH, LQKENI. The CDR3 loop spans 16 amino acids. The J segment lost 1 base and the V segment lost 1 base, leaving 3 bases of the junction unmatched. CDR3 in DNA: TGTGCCAGCTCACCACGACAGGGGGCGGGGAACACTGAAGCTTTCTTT. This sequence encodes CASSPRQGAGNTEAFF.

Concerning this clone: Other DNA sequences in the sample encode the same CDR3. The V gene is TRBV2, the J gene TRBJ2-1, with a possible D match to TRBD2 (6 bases). This CDR3 is 14 amino acids long. Germline assignment: CDR1 SNHLY and CDR2 FYNNEI. The V gene lost 8 bases and the J gene lost 0 bases, with 11 bases spanning the gap. The CDR3 DNA sequence: TGTGCCAGCCGCCCCGGGAGCTCCTACAATGAGCAGTTCTTC. This sequence encodes CASRPGSSYNEQFF.

The chain joins TRBV20-1 to TRBJ2-1, with D uncertain. Germline V lookup: CDR1 DFQATT, CDR2 SNEGSKA (reference sequence). This CDR3 spans 15 amino acids. V dropped 3 bases and J dropped 8 bases, with 20 bases sitting between them. The CDR3 spells CSASGGPGSRYEQFF. The CDR3 DNA reads TGCAGTGCTAGTGGCGGCCCCGGCTCCCGGTATGAGCAGTTCTTC.

This clone was seen a handful of times. The chain employs TRBV14 and TRBJ2-2; 7 nucleotides line up with TRBD1. The V gene's germline CDR1 is SGHDN and CDR2 FVKESK. CDR3 length equals 15 residues. The J segment lost 7 bases and the V segment lost 4 bases, leaving 9 bases of the junction unmatched. The CDR3 is CASSRRQGSIGELFF. CDR3 bases: TGTGCCAGCAGCCGCCGACAGGGAAGTATCGGGGAGCTGTTTTTT. Full variable domain (rest looked up from reference TRBV14 and TRBJ2-2): EAGVTQFPSHSVIEKGQTVTLRCDPISGHDNLYWYRRVMGKEIKFLLHFVKESKQDESGMPNNRFLAERTGGTYSTLKVQPAELEDSGVYFCASSRRQGSIGELFFGEGSRLTVL.

This sequence joins TRBV7-9 and TRBJ2-3; possible D gene TRBD1, 7 bases. Germline lookup yields CDR1 SEHNR and CDR2 FQNEAQ (reference sequence). The CDR3 totals 14 residues. V was cut by 5 bases and J by 5 bases, with 14 bases left in between. The CDR3 protein is CASSIRQGGDTQYF. The DNA for the CDR3 is TGTGCCAGCAGCATTCGACAGGGAGGAGATACGCAGTATTTT.

This chain connects TRBV3-1 (or the pseudogene TRBV3-2) to TRBJ2-1; unclear D gene. The CDR3 is made up of 14 amino acids. Germline V CDR1 and CDR2: LGHDT, YNNKEL (reference sequence). Trimming left V 1 base short and J 4 bases short, with 8 bases between. In DNA form, the CDR3 reads TGTGCCAGCAGCCAAGCCGAGAGGTACAATGAGCAGTTCTTC. Residues: CASSQAERYNEQFF.

The chain recombines TRBV5-4 with TRBJ1-2; tentatively, D is TRBD1 (6 bases). This CDR3 spans 14 amino acids. The V gene's germline CDR1 is SGHNT and CDR2 YYREEE (reference sequence). V lost 4 bases and J lost 4, with 14 bases in between. CDR3 nucleotides: TGTGCCAGCAGCCAGCGGACAGAGAGCTATGGCTACACCTTC. Its protein product is CASSQRTESYGYTF.